This T cell receptor (beta chain) was identified during a study of blood T cells in healthy people across ages. Together with a sample-barcoded 5' primer, a J-beta primer mix was included in a second PCR lasting roughly 6 to 12 cycles. TCRdb called the 5' RACE reads again in MiXCR, with one record for every CDR3 protein. The sample lists 1.5 million to 1.8 million distinct CDR3 sequences, roughly 43% occurring once. Sequencing was performed on blood. The sequence was collected from a woman between 18 and 30 years old in good health.

The CDR3 here is CASSTHSRQGYGYTF. CDR3 in DNA: TGTGCCAGTAGTACCCACAGTCGACAGGGGTATGGCTACACCTTC. V and J are TRBV19 and TRBJ1-2; 8 bases are a match to TRBD1. This CDR3 is built from 15 residues. Germline V gene data show CDR1 as LNHDA and CDR2 as SQIVND (reference sequence). The trim removed 4 bases at V and 5 bases at J, leaving 9 bases unmatched.